The rows below give T cell receptor beta chains drawn from one sample of a study of cytomegalovirus exposure and HLA in healthy donors. TCRdb keeps only in-frame clones here, not all; method: immunoSEQ multiplex PCR. The sample lists about 110,000 clones; 70% to 80% were seen once. Sequenced material: PBMCs. Every receptor here comes from a woman aged 18-29 years in good health and CMV-seropositive. CDR3s include the opening cysteine and the closing phenylalanine or tryptophan. D genes are given only for firm matches. Clone size is given for some rows only: seen once, a few or many times, or a class if the clone is expanded.

V gene	clone size	D gene	J gene	CDR3 protein	CDR3 DNA
TRBV27	NA	TRBD2	TRBJ2-1	CASSLGTSGNEQFF	TGTGCCAGCAGTCTGGGGACTAGCGGCAATGAGCAGTTCTTC
TRBV10-3	NA	TRBD1	TRBJ1-2	CAIRKDREGSNYGYTF	TGTGCCATCAGAAAGGACAGGGAGGGCTCCAACTATGGCTACACCTTC
TRBV5-6	NA	NA	TRBJ1-1	CASSLVRRNTEAFF	TGTGCCAGCAGCTTGGTACGCAGGAACACTGAAGCTTTCTTT
TRBV28	NA	TRBD2	TRBJ2-7	CASSPPGTSVTYEQYF	TGTGCCAGCAGTCCGCCCGGGACTAGCGTTACCTACGAGCAGTACTTC
TRBV7-9	NA	NA	TRBJ1-1	CASGSGRGEAFF	TGTGCCTCAGGGTCAGGGCGGGGTGAAGCTTTCTTT
TRBV27	once	TRBD1	TRBJ2-7	CASSFLGQGLHEQYF	TGTGCCAGCAGTTTCCTCGGACAGGGTCTACACGAGCAGTACTTC
TRBV10-3	NA	NA	TRBJ1-1	CAISVEKNTEAFF	TGTGCCATCAGTGTGGAGAAGAACACTGAAGCTTTCTTT
TRBV25-1	NA	TRBD2	TRBJ2-7	CASSSGTSGYSYEQYF	TGTGCCAGCAGCTCCGGGACTAGCGGGTACTCCTACGAGCAGTACTTC
TRBV7-9	NA	NA	TRBJ2-7	CASSLEKGLSYEQYF	TGTGCCAGCAGCTTAGAGAAGGGACTCTCCTACGAGCAGTACTTC
TRBV10-1	NA	NA	TRBJ2-3	CASSESLGRGGDTQYF	TGCGCCAGCAGTGAGTCTTTGGGCAGGGGTGGAGATACGCAGTATTTT
TRBV27	few	TRBD2	TRBJ2-7	CASSPRGVAGPYEQYF	TGTGCCAGCAGTCCGCGCGGGGTAGCGGGACCCTACGAGCAGTACTTC
TRBV6-6	NA	NA	TRBJ2-3	CASSYMGQTDTQYF	TGTGCCAGCAGTTACATGGGGCAGACAGATACGCAGTATTTT
TRBV19	NA	TRBD1	TRBJ1-3	CASGSGPGTANTIYF	TGTGCCAGTGGCTCAGGTCCCGGGACAGCAAACACCATATATTTT
TRBV6-1	NA	TRBD2	TRBJ2-7	CASSASRTSVAYEQYF	TGTGCCAGCAGTGCCTCCCGGACTAGCGTGGCCTACGAGCAGTACTTC
TRBV30	few	TRBD2	TRBJ2-5	CAWRAISGPGETQYF	TGTGCCTGGAGGGCAATTAGCGGGCCAGGAGAGACCCAGTACTTC
TRBV7-2	NA	NA	TRBJ1-1	CASSFGMNTEAFF	TGTGCCAGCAGCTTCGGGATGAACACTGAAGCTTTCTTT
TRBV4-2	NA	NA	TRBJ1-3	CASSQGLGGPSGNTIYF	TGTGCCAGCAGCCAAGGTCTAGGGGGACCCTCTGGAAACACCATATATTTT
TRBV5-5	few	NA	TRBJ1-1	CASSSQGGYTEAFF	TGTGCCAGCAGCTCTCAGGGAGGGTACACTGAAGCTTTCTTT
TRBV19	few	TRBD2	TRBJ2-1	CASSIPGLAGGLNEQFF	TGTGCCAGTAGTATCCCGGGACTAGCGGGAGGTCTGAATGAGCAGTTCTTC
TRBV6-5	medium-sized	NA	TRBJ1-2	CASSPRPDYGYTF	TGTGCCAGCAGCCCTCGCCCAGACTATGGCTACACCTTC
TRBV7-9	NA	TRBD2	TRBJ2-7	CASSSGGEQYF	TGTGCCAGCAGCTCCGGGGGGGAGCAGTACTTC
TRBV6-1	NA	TRBD1	TRBJ1-1	CASIWTGSTEAFF	TGTGCCAGCATTTGGACAGGCTCCACTGAAGCTTTCTTT
TRBV21-1	NA	NA	TRBJ2-7	CASSSPSGSKCEQYF	TGTGCCAGCAGCAGCCCTAGCGGGAGCAAGTGCGAGCAGTACTTC
TRBV14	NA	NA	TRBJ2-3	CASTVETGPTDTQYF	TGTGCCAGCACCGTGGAGACAGGACCCACAGATACGCAGTATTTT
TRBV19	NA	NA	TRBJ2-2	CASSRTGELFF	TGTGCCAGTAGTCGTACCGGGGAGCTGTTTTTT
TRBV6-5	NA	NA	TRBJ2-7	CASSYRTLRTYEQYF	TGTGCCAGCAGTTATCGGACTCTCCGGACCTACGAGCAGTACTTC
TRBV27	NA	NA	TRBJ2-2	CASSSTTPGTGELFF	TGTGCCAGCAGTTCGACTACGCCCGGTACCGGGGAGCTGTTTTTT
TRBV11-2	once	TRBD2	TRBJ2-7	CASRPSGYTYEQYF	TGTGCCAGCAGGCCTAGCGGTTATACCTACGAGCAGTACTTC
TRBV6-6	NA	NA	TRBJ2-1	CASSYSTGAYNEQFF	TGTGCCAGCAGTTACTCTACGGGGGCCTACAATGAGCAGTTCTTC
TRBV2	NA	NA	TRBJ1-4	CASRPRSNEKLFF	TGTGCCAGCAGACCACGTAGTAATGAAAAACTGTTTTTT
TRBV2	once	TRBD1	TRBJ1-2	CASSLGQGGFYGYTF	TGTGCCAGCAGCCTGGGACAGGGAGGATTCTATGGCTACACCTTC
TRBV27	NA	TRBD2	TRBJ2-1	CASSLTSGRIHEQFF	TGTGCCAGCAGTTTGACTAGCGGGAGGATTCATGAGCAGTTCTTC
TRBV28	NA	NA	TRBJ1-2	CASSLPGHGYTF	TGTGCCAGCAGTTTACCAGGGCATGGCTACACCTTC
TRBV6-4	NA	TRBD1	TRBJ2-7	CASSVKTGATYEQYF	TGTGCCAGCAGTGTAAAGACAGGGGCCACCTACGAGCAGTACTTC
TRBV6-5	few	NA	TRBJ2-1	CASRRGYNEQFF	TGTGCCAGCCGGCGGGGCTACAATGAGCAGTTCTTC
TRBV10-3	NA	NA	TRBJ2-1	CAISGERHSYNEQFF	TGTGCCATCAGCGGTGAGCGCCACTCCTACAATGAGCAGTTCTTC
TRBV7-6	NA	TRBD1	TRBJ2-5	CASSLAAGGDGETQYF	TGTGCCAGCAGCTTAGCGGCAGGGGGCGATGGGGAGACCCAGTACTTC